This is a list of T cell receptor beta chains from one sample in a study of high-grade serous ovarian cancer treatment subgroups. Some clones are missing from TCRdb's copy, which holds only in-frame ones; the method was immunoSEQ multiplex PCR. Seen here are around 27,000 clones, around 80% observed once, and the top ten hold around 2.3%. Sequenced material: tumor tissue. These receptors were taken from a human donor with high-grade serous ovarian cancer. CDR3s include the opening cysteine and the closing phenylalanine or tryptophan. Fields, in order: clone size, V gene, CDR3 length, J gene, D gene, CDR3 DNA, CDR3 protein. The D gene is left open where the match is weak. Expanded clones are given a class, and other clones once, few, many or no size at all.

.	TRBV14	14	TRBJ2-7	.	TGTGCCAGCAGCCACGGGATTGGGCCCGGCGAGCAGTACTTC	CASSHGIGPGEQYF
.	TRBV7-8	15	TRBJ2-7	.	TGTGCCAGCAGCCCAGGAGAAATTCCGGCTCAAGAGCAGTACTTC	CASSPGEIPAQEQYF
.	TRBV30	13	TRBJ2-7	.	TGTGCCTGGAAGCCCCCTCCCTCCTACGAGCAGTACTTC	CAWKPPPSYEQYF
few	TRBV5-5	15	TRBJ1-2	.	TGTGCCAGCAGCTTGGTTAAGGGTATGGACTATGGCTACACCTTC	CASSLVKGMDYGYTF
once	TRBV4-2	17	TRBJ1-3	.	TGTGCCAGCAGCGCCCCCCAAGGTGGGGAGGGACGAAACACCATATATTTT	CASSAPQGGEGRNTIYF
few	TRBV7-3	16	TRBJ1-3	.	TGTGCCAGCAGCCCGGCGGGAAGGGGCTCTGGAAACACCATATATTTT	CASSPAGRGSGNTIYF
.	TRBV6-5	14	TRBJ1-1	TRBD1	TGTGCCAGCAGTTTTGGACAGGGAGGAACTGAAGCTTTCTTT	CASSFGQGGTEAFF
.	TRBV7-9	14	TRBJ2-7	.	TGTGCCAGCAGCTTTTTCCGGAGAGGCGACGAGCAGTACTTC	CASSFFRRGDEQYF
.	TRBV10-3	14	TRBJ2-3	.	TGTGCCATCAGCTCTAGCCAGGAAACAGATACGCAGTATTTT	CAISSSQETDTQYF
.	TRBV29-1	13	TRBJ1-1	.	TGCAGCTCTCGGGGGACCTTGGACACTGAAGCTTTCTTT	CSSRGTLDTEAFF
.	TRBV6-5	15	TRBJ1-2	.	TGTGCCAGCAGGTCGTCGGACGGCCAAAGGAATGGCTACACCTTC	CASRSSDGQRNGYTF
once	TRBV2	12	TRBJ1-4	.	TGTGCCAGCAAGGTCTTTAATGAAAAACTGTTTTTT	CASKVFNEKLFF
.	TRBV27	15	TRBJ2-7	TRBD2	TGTGCCAGCAGTCCCCTAGCGGGAGGAACCTACGAGCAGTACTTC	CASSPLAGGTYEQYF
.	TRBV9	15	TRBJ2-7	.	TGTGCCAGCAGCGCCCGGGGCGCTTTGAGTCCCGAGCAGTACTTC	CASSARGALSPEQYF
.	TRBV7-8	13	TRBJ2-5	TRBD1	TGTGCCAGCAGCAGGGACAGACAAGAGACCCAGTACTTC	CASSRDRQETQYF
.	TRBV19	15	TRBJ2-1	TRBD2	TGTGCCAGTAGTATGGGACTAGCGGGAGTAGTTGAGCAGTTCTTC	CASSMGLAGVVEQFF
.	TRBV6-4	14	TRBJ2-1	TRBD2	TGTGCCAGCTCACTAGCGGGAGATGGCAATGAGCAGTTCTTC	CASSLAGDGNEQFF
.	TRBV4-1	15	TRBJ1-5	.	TGCGCCAGCAGCCAAGACGGAACGGGGGATCAGCCCCAGCATTTT	CASSQDGTGDQPQHF
.	TRBV19	17	TRBJ1-5	.	TGTGCCAGTAGTTTGGACACGCTACCTGGGAGAAATCAGCCCCAGCATTTT	CASSLDTLPGRNQPQHF
.	TRBV4-1	17	TRBJ2-7	TRBD2	TGCGCCAGCAGCCAGGGTCGGACTAGCGGGCTCTCCTACGAGCAGTACTTC	CASSQGRTSGLSYEQYF
once	TRBV27	13	TRBJ2-7	.	TGTGCCAGCAGTTCGGGGGACAGCTACGAGCAGTACTTC	CASSSGDSYEQYF
.	TRBV15	14	TRBJ2-7	.	TGTGCCACCAGCAGAGATGTGGGGGGCTACGAGCAGTACTTC	CATSRDVGGYEQYF
.	TRBV19	12	TRBJ2-1	.	TGTGCCAGTAGTTCCCAAACACGAGGGCAGTTCTTC	CASSSQTRGQFF
.	TRBV4-1	16	TRBJ2-7	TRBD2	TGCGCCAGCAGCCAAGATAGGAGCGGGACCACCTACGAGCAGTACTTC	CASSQDRSGTTYEQYF
.	TRBV6-1	15	TRBJ1-5	TRBD1	TGTGCCAGCAGTGCAACAGGGGCCGGGAATCAGCCCCAGCATTTT	CASSATGAGNQPQHF
few	TRBV4-2	19	TRBJ2-2	TRBD2	TGTGCCAGCAGCCAAGGGGCTAGCGGAGACCTTACGAACACCGGGGAGCTGTTTTTT	CASSQGASGDLTNTGELFF
few	TRBV6-1	12	TRBJ2-3	.	TGTGCCAGCAGTGACTACACAGATACGCAGTATTTT	CASSDYTDTQYF
.	TRBV18	15	TRBJ2-2	.	TGTGCCAGCTCACCCCCGACTAGTCCGACCGGGGAGCTGTTTTTT	CASSPPTSPTGELFF
.	TRBV18	14	TRBJ2-7	.	TGTGCCAGCTCACCACCGGTAGACGTGGGCGAGCAGTACTTC	CASSPPVDVGEQYF
.	TRBV18	20	TRBJ2-1	TRBD2	TGTGCCAGCTCACCACTCGGGACTAGCGGGATGGGGGTCCGTTCGGGTGAGCAGTTCTTC	CASSPLGTSGMGVRSGEQFF
once	TRBV27	14	TRBJ2-2	.	TGTGCCAGCAGTTTTTACGGGAACACCGGGGAGCTGTTTTTT	CASSFYGNTGELFF
.	TRBV4-2	19	TRBJ2-2	.	TGTGCCAGCAGCCAAGTGCTCCGACTATCCGGAAGTGTCGTCGGGGAGCTGTTTTTT	CASSQVLRLSGSVVGELFF
.	TRBV4-2	12	TRBJ1-1	.	TGTGCCAGCAGCCACGAAAGGACTGAAGCTTTCTTT	CASSHERTEAFF
.	TRBV5-6	16	TRBJ2-1	.	TGTGCCAGCAGCTTGCGGGGAATCATCCGTTACAATGAGCAGTTCTTC	CASSLRGIIRYNEQFF
.	TRBV2	14	TRBJ2-2	TRBD1	TGTGCCAGCAGACAGGGGTATAACACCGGGGAGCTGTTTTTT	CASRQGYNTGELFF
once	TRBV7-8	16	TRBJ2-7	.	TGTGCCAGCAGCTCGAGGGGGCGGGACTACTCCTACGAGCAGTACTTC	CASSSRGRDYSYEQYF
.	TRBV7-3	13	TRBJ2-5	.	TGTGCCAGCAGCTTAGTGCCACAAGAGACCCAGTACTTC	CASSLVPQETQYF
.	TRBV28	17	TRBJ2-5	TRBD2	TGTGCCAGCAGTACCCTTAGCGGGAGGGCGAGGTTAGAGACCCAGTACTTC	CASSTLSGRARLETQYF
.	TRBV30	13	TRBJ2-5	.	TGTGCCTGGAGTGGAGGGGTCCAAGAGACCCAGTACTTC	CAWSGGVQETQYF
.	TRBV19	13	TRBJ2-7	TRBD1	TGTGCCAGTACGGCCGAAGGGGGCGACGAGCAGTACTTC	CASTAEGGDEQYF
.	TRBV6-1	15	TRBJ1-1	.	TGTGCCAGCAGTTCCCGCCACGGCCTGAACACTGAAGCTTTCTTT	CASSSRHGLNTEAFF
.	TRBV10-2	13	TRBJ1-6	.	TGCGCCAGCAGCGGGACGGAGTATTCACCCCTCCACTTT	CASSGTEYSPLHF
.	TRBV7-2	15	TRBJ1-2	.	TGTGCCAGCAGCTTAAAAATGGCGGGGGGCTATGGCTACACCTTC	CASSLKMAGGYGYTF
.	TRBV25-1	15	TRBJ2-5	TRBD1	TGTGCCAGCAGTTTCTACAGGGGGCGAAAGGAGACCCAGTACTTC	CASSFYRGRKETQYF